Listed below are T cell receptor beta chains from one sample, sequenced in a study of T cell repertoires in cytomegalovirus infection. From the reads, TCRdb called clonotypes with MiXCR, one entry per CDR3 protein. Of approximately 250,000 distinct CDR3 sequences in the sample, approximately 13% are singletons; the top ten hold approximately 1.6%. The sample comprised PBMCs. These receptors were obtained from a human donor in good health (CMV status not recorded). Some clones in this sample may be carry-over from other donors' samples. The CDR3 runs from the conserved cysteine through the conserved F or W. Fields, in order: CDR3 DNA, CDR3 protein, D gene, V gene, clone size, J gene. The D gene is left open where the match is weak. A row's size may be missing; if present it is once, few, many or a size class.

CDR3 DNA: TGTGCCAGCAGTTACTCGGTCCCTAGGGTAGAGACCCAGTACTTC; CDR3 protein: CASSYSVPRVETQYF; D gene: -; V gene: TRBV12-3/TRBV12-4; clone size: many; J gene: TRBJ2-5
CDR3 DNA: TGCAGCGTTGGCGAGCGGGATGGCTACACCTTC; CDR3 protein: CSVGERDGYTF; D gene: -; V gene: TRBV29-1; clone size: -; J gene: TRBJ1-2
CDR3 DNA: TGTGCCAGCAGCTTATTGATTCAAGAGACCCAGTACTTC; CDR3 protein: CASSLLIQETQYF; D gene: -; V gene: TRBV11-3; clone size: few; J gene: TRBJ2-5
CDR3 DNA: TGCAGCGTTGTATCAGGGGACGGGGAGACCCAGTACTTC; CDR3 protein: CSVVSGDGETQYF; D gene: -; V gene: TRBV29-1; clone size: few; J gene: TRBJ2-5
CDR3 DNA: TGTGCCAGCAGCTTAGAAGGTGGGCCTGTTAGCTTC; CDR3 protein: CASSLEGGPVSF; D gene: -; V gene: TRBV7-2; clone size: many; J gene: TRBJ1-2
CDR3 DNA: TGTGCCAGCAGCTTCCGGACGGATGCGAGCTCCTATAATTCACCCCTCCACTTT; CDR3 protein: CASSFRTDASSYNSPLHF; D gene: -; V gene: TRBV7-2; clone size: many; J gene: TRBJ1-6
CDR3 DNA: TGTGCCAGTAGTACCGGCGTCCCCGACAGGCTGAACACCGGGGAGCTGTTTTTT; CDR3 protein: CASSTGVPDRLNTGELFF; D gene: -; V gene: TRBV19; clone size: many; J gene: TRBJ2-2
CDR3 DNA: TGTGCCAGTAGCCAGAGGGAGAGGTACAATGAGCAGTTCTTC; CDR3 protein: CASSQRERYNEQFF; D gene: -; V gene: TRBV19; clone size: -; J gene: TRBJ2-1
CDR3 DNA: TGTGCCAGCAGCTTATCCCGGAACAGGGCTTCACCCCTCCACTTT; CDR3 protein: CASSLSRNRASPLHF; D gene: -; V gene: TRBV11-2; clone size: many; J gene: TRBJ1-6
CDR3 DNA: TGTGCCAGCAGCGACCGGGGAGGGGTCACCTCTGGGGCCAACGTCCTGACTTTC; CDR3 protein: CASSDRGGVTSGANVLTF; D gene: TRBD2; V gene: TRBV7-9; clone size: many; J gene: TRBJ2-6
CDR3 DNA: TGTGCCGGGCTATTGGGAAGGGGGAATCCTGAAGCTTTCTTT; CDR3 protein: CAGLLGRGNPEAFF; D gene: -; V gene: TRBV30; clone size: few; J gene: TRBJ1-1
CDR3 DNA: TGTGCCAGTAGTATAGTTAGGCAGGGCACTGAAGCTTTCTTT; CDR3 protein: CASSIVRQGTEAFF; D gene: -; V gene: TRBV19; clone size: many; J gene: TRBJ1-1
CDR3 DNA: TGTGCCAGCAGCGTAGGGGGCAGGTTGGAAGCTTTCTTT; CDR3 protein: CASSVGGRLEAFF; D gene: -; V gene: TRBV9; clone size: few; J gene: TRBJ1-1
CDR3 DNA: TGCGCCAGCAGCCAAGAGTGGGGAGGGGCAGGCACCGGGGAGCTGTTTTTT; CDR3 protein: CASSQEWGGAGTGELFF; D gene: TRBD2; V gene: TRBV4-3; clone size: -; J gene: TRBJ2-2
CDR3 DNA: TGCAGCGTCTCTCCCGGGACAGCGAACACCGGGGAGCTGTTTTTT; CDR3 protein: CSVSPGTANTGELFF; D gene: TRBD1; V gene: TRBV29-1; clone size: -; J gene: TRBJ2-2
CDR3 DNA: TGTGCCAGCAGTCGAATTGACAGGGGTGAAGCTTTCTTT; CDR3 protein: CASSRIDRGEAFF; D gene: TRBD1; V gene: TRBV6-1; clone size: many; J gene: TRBJ1-1
CDR3 DNA: TGTGCCAGCAGCCCTCTCGCTTCGACCCAGTACTTC; CDR3 protein: CASSPLASTQYF; D gene: -; V gene: TRBV7-2; clone size: many; J gene: TRBJ2-5
CDR3 DNA: TGCAGTGCCCGAGGGCGGCAGGGGGCTGTCCACGAGCAGTACTTC; CDR3 protein: CSARGRQGAVHEQYF; D gene: TRBD1; V gene: TRBV20-1; clone size: -; J gene: TRBJ2-7
CDR3 DNA: TGTGCCAGCAGCGCTTCTCTGGGGGGCAATGAAAAACTGTTTTTT; CDR3 protein: CASSASLGGNEKLFF; D gene: -; V gene: TRBV7-2; clone size: many; J gene: TRBJ1-4
CDR3 DNA: TGTGCCAGCAGTTTTGGTGGGTCCTCGGGTGAGCAGTTCTTC; CDR3 protein: CASSFGGSSGEQFF; D gene: -; V gene: TRBV28; clone size: few; J gene: TRBJ2-1
CDR3 DNA: TGTGCCAGCAGCTCAACGGTTAGCCTGAACACTGAAGCTTTCTTT; CDR3 protein: CASSSTVSLNTEAFF; D gene: -; V gene: TRBV7-2; clone size: many; J gene: TRBJ1-1
CDR3 DNA: TGTGCCAGCAGTTTTTTGACAGGGGGCTGGAATGAAGCTTTCTTT; CDR3 protein: CASSFLTGGWNEAFF; D gene: TRBD1; V gene: TRBV6-2/TRBV6-3; clone size: many; J gene: TRBJ1-1
CDR3 DNA: TGTGCCAGCAGCTTAGCGGGAGGCTCCGAGCAGTACTTC; CDR3 protein: CASSLAGGSEQYF; D gene: -; V gene: TRBV7-2; clone size: many; J gene: TRBJ2-7
CDR3 DNA: TGTGCCAGCAGTGACGAGCGGGGAAGCTCCTACAATGAGCAGTTCTTC; CDR3 protein: CASSDERGSSYNEQFF; D gene: TRBD2; V gene: TRBV28; clone size: many; J gene: TRBJ2-1
CDR3 DNA: TGTGCCAGCAGCTTAGGTCAGGGCCGCAATCAGCCCCAGCATTTT; CDR3 protein: CASSLGQGRNQPQHF; D gene: -; V gene: TRBV11-2; clone size: many; J gene: TRBJ1-5
CDR3 DNA: TGCGCCAGCAGCTTGAAGGCTAGCGGGAACACCGGGGAGCTGTTTTTT; CDR3 protein: CASSLKASGNTGELFF; D gene: TRBD2; V gene: TRBV5-1; clone size: -; J gene: TRBJ2-2
CDR3 DNA: TGTGCCAGCAGCTTAACTAGCGGGAGGGGTGGGGCCAACGTCCTGACTTTC; CDR3 protein: CASSLTSGRGGANVLTF; D gene: TRBD2; V gene: TRBV7-2; clone size: many; J gene: TRBJ2-6
CDR3 DNA: TGTGCCAGCCTCTCCGGACAGGCGGCTGAAAAACTGTTTTTT; CDR3 protein: CASLSGQAAEKLFF; D gene: TRBD1; V gene: TRBV12-3/TRBV12-4; clone size: few; J gene: TRBJ1-4
CDR3 DNA: TGTGCCAGCAGCTTAATCGGCAGGACCACCGGGGAGCTGTTTTTT; CDR3 protein: CASSLIGRTTGELFF; D gene: -; V gene: TRBV7-2; clone size: many; J gene: TRBJ2-2
CDR3 DNA: TGTGCCAGCAGTGAAGCCGCAATAAAGACCCAGTACTTC; CDR3 protein: CASSEAAIKTQYF; D gene: -; V gene: TRBV2; clone size: -; J gene: TRBJ2-5
CDR3 DNA: TGTGCCAGCAGCCTAGGGGGGGCGAGGCAAGAGACCCAGTACTTC; CDR3 protein: CASSLGGARQETQYF; D gene: -; V gene: TRBV7-2; clone size: many; J gene: TRBJ2-5
CDR3 DNA: TGTGCCAGCAGCCCGGACAGGGCTAGGGAGGAACTGTTTTTT; CDR3 protein: CASSPDRAREELFF; D gene: TRBD1; V gene: TRBV7-8; clone size: many; J gene: TRBJ1-4
CDR3 DNA: TGTGCCAGCAGCACCGTAGCGTACGAGCAGTACTTC; CDR3 protein: CASSTVAYEQYF; D gene: -; V gene: TRBV7-2; clone size: many; J gene: TRBJ2-7
CDR3 DNA: TGCAGCGTTCGGAGGGTATCGAACACTGAAGCTTTCTTT; CDR3 protein: CSVRRVSNTEAFF; D gene: -; V gene: TRBV29-1; clone size: many; J gene: TRBJ1-1
CDR3 DNA: TGTGCCAGCAGTGAGGGACACCGGCCCTCCTACGAGCAGTACTTC; CDR3 protein: CASSEGHRPSYEQYF; D gene: -; V gene: TRBV6-1; clone size: many; J gene: TRBJ2-7
CDR3 DNA: TGTGCCAGCAGCCGGGGACAGGAAAACACTGAAGCTTTCTTT; CDR3 protein: CASSRGQENTEAFF; D gene: TRBD1; V gene: TRBV7-9; clone size: many; J gene: TRBJ1-1
CDR3 DNA: TGTGCCAGCAGTCCAAGCGGGAGAGAGACCCAGTACTTC; CDR3 protein: CASSPSGRETQYF; D gene: TRBD2; V gene: TRBV12-3/TRBV12-4; clone size: many; J gene: TRBJ2-5
CDR3 DNA: TGTGCCGTCACGAGGGGGACAGCTACTATAGGCACTGAAGCTTTCTTT; CDR3 protein: CAVTRGTATIGTEAFF; D gene: TRBD1; V gene: TRBV6-2/TRBV6-3; clone size: few; J gene: TRBJ1-1
CDR3 DNA: TGTGCCAGCAGGTCCACAGGGGGAACAACTAATGAAAAACTGTTTTTT; CDR3 protein: CASRSTGGTTNEKLFF; D gene: TRBD1; V gene: TRBV11-2; clone size: -; J gene: TRBJ1-4
CDR3 DNA: TGTGCCAGCAGCAATCCCTCACATGCGGGAGGCGGTAATGAGCAGTTCTTC; CDR3 protein: CASSNPSHAGGGNEQFF; D gene: TRBD2; V gene: TRBV7-2; clone size: many; J gene: TRBJ2-1
CDR3 DNA: TGCAGCGTGCTGGCGGTCTCCTACGAGCAGTACTTC; CDR3 protein: CSVLAVSYEQYF; D gene: -; V gene: TRBV29-1; clone size: -; J gene: TRBJ2-7